This T cell receptor beta chain was observed in a study of cytomegalovirus exposure and HLA in healthy donors. Trimming took 0 bases from V and 9 from J, leaving 14 bases between them. CDR1 is MNHEY, CDR2 SVGAGI, per germline. The CDR3 contains 14 residues. The PCR contained 60 Vbeta and 13 Jbeta primers. Clones were sequenced by immunoSEQ multiplex PCR, and TCRdb holds only the in-frame ones, with some missing. The table records some 80,000 clones, around 76% of them present only once. What was sequenced was PBMCs. The chain combines TRBV6-5 with TRBJ1-1, with D uncertain. The TCR sequence derives from a man younger than 35 in good health and CMV-seropositive. The CDR3 nucleotides are TGTGCCAGCAGTTACTCGGCCGGGGAGCTGAAAGCTTTCTTT. It encodes CASSYSAGELKAFF.